The source of this TCR beta chain is a study of blood T cell repertoires in COVID-19. On the study more broadly: Both acute and convalescent COVID-19 samples were obtained from the United States, Italy and Spain. Sources were T cells, B-cell-depleted T cells, or PBMCs; the material itself was cDNA or gDNA.

The sample holds a few counts of this clone. The authors' processing: Amplified reference gene primers provided the basis for estimating nucleated cell counts. The data were produced by immunoSEQ multiplex PCR, yet TCRdb's version contains in-frame clones alone and is incomplete. V, J and clone size reflect that table, while D and trimming were determined from the DNA. The sample has about 170,000 clones; around nine tenths are singletons. V lost 6 bases, J lost 4 bases, and 18 bases lay in between. The CDR3 covers 15 residues. The germline V gene encodes CDR1 MDHEN and CDR2 SYDVKM. The Seattle patients, enrolled during active infection, were followed longitudinally.

The origin of this receptor is a man aged 60 to 69 with COVID-19, enrolled during active disease. Sequences were obtained from peripheral blood. The V and J genes are TRBV28 and TRBJ1-2, with D possibly being TRBD1 (5 bases). The CDR3 loop reads CASRSPGASTYGYTF. The CDR3 DNA reads as TGTGCCAGCAGGTCTCCTGGGGCGAGTACCTATGGCTACACCTTC.